This T cell receptor (beta chain) was identified during a study of shared clonotypes between healthy human individuals. About the research overall: Donors had three CD4 naive, three CD4 memory, two CD8 naive and one CD8 memory plate apiece. Notes on the study in general: Naive subsets typically showed greater estimated richness than memory subsets.

As to this clone: The antigen is not known.

Terminally differentiated effector memory CD45RA+ cells were excluded from the naive CD8 cells, which were CD45RO-negative and positively selected for CCR7. Using immunoSEQ multiplex PCR, the repertoire was profiled, and TCRdb retains in-frame clones only, with some absent. The repertoire includes 550,000 to 750,000 clones, about 91% of them detected once, and about a quarter sits in the top ten. The sequenced sample consisted of naive CD8+ T cells sorted from blood. The clonotype comes from a man younger than 40 in good health.

CDR3 loop: CASSEFALAGMADTQYF. The DNA of the CDR3 is TGTGCCAGCAGTGAATTTGCCCTAGCGGGAATGGCAGATACGCAGTATTTT. This chain links TRBV25-1 with TRBJ2-3; 9 bases line up with TRBD2. CDR1 and CDR2 (germline): MGHDK, SYGVNS. CDR3 length: 17 residues. The V gene end was trimmed by 1 base and the J gene end by 4 bases; junction bases not matched to a gene: 9.